This T cell receptor beta chain originates from a study of CD8 T cells in ankylosing spondylitis. Looked up from germline, CDR1 is DFQATT and CDR2 is SNEGSKA (reference sequence). The length of the CDR3 is 11 residues. TCRdb reprocessed the 5' RACE reads with MiXCR, giving one entry per CDR3 protein. The sample yields 200,000 to 250,000 distinct CDR3 sequences, about 30% seen once. This clonotype was detected a few times. Its ends do not fully match the called genes, so a read error is possible. This chain links TRBV20-1 with TRBJ1-3; 8 bases agree with TRBD1. Sequenced material: blood, either unsorted or a sorted T cell fraction (not recorded which). The clonotype originates from a male donor with ankylosing spondylitis or in good health (not recorded which). For the CDR3, the DNA is TGCAGTGCTAGGTCCACAGGGGGGAGGCATTTT. It encodes CSARSTGGRHF.